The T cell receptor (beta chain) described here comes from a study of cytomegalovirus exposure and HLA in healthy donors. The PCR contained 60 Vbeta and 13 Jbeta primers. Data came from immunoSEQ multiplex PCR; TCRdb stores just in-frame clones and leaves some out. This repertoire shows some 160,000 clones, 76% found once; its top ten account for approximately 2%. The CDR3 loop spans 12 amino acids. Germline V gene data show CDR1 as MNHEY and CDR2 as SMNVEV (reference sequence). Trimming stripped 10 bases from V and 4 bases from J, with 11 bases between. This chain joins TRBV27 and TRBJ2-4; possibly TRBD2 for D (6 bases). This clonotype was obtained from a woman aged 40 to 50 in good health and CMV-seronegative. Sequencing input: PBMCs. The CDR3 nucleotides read TGTGCCACCGGAGGGAGTAAAAACATTCAGTACTTC. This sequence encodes CATGGSKNIQYF.